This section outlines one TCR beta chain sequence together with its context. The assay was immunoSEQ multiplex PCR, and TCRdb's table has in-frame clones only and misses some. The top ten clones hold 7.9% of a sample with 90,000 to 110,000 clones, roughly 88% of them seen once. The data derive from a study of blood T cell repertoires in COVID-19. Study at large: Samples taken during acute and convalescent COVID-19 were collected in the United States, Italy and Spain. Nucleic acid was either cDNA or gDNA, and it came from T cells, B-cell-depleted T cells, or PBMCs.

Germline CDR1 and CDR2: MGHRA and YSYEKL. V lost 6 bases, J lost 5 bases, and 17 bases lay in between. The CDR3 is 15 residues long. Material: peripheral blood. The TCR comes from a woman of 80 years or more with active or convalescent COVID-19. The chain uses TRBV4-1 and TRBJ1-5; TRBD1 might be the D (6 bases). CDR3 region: CASSQGPGGYQPQHF. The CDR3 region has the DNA TGCGCCAGCAGTCAGGGCCCTGGGGGCTATCAGCCCCAGCATTTT.